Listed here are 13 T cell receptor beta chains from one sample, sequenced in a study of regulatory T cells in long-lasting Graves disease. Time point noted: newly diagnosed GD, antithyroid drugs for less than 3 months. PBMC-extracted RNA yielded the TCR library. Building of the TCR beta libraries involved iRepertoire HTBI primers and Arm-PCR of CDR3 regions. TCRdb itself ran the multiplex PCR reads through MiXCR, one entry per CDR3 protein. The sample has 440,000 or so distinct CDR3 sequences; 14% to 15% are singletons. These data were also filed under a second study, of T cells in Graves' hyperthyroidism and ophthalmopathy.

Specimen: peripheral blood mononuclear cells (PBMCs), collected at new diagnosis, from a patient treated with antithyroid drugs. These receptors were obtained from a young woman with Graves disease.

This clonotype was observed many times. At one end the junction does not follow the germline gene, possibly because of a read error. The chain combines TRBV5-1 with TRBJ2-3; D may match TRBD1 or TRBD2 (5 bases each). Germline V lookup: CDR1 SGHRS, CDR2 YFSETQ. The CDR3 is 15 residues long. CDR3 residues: CASSLGRGTTDTQYF. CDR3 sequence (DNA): TGTGCCAGCAGCTTGGGTCGGGGCACCACAGATACGCAGTATTTT.

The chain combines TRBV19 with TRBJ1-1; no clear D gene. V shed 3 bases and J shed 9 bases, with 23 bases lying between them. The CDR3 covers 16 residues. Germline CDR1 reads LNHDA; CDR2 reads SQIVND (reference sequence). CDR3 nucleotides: TGTGCCAGTAGTATCGGTTTCAAAACCCTAATAACAAAAGCTTTCTTT. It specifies CASSIGFKTLITKAFF.

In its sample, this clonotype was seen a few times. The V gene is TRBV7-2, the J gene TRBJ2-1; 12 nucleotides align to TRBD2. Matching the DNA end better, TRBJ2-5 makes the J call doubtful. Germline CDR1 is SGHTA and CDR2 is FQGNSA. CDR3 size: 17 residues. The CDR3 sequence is CASSVWRASGGGETQYF. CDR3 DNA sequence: TGTGCCAGCAGCGTCTGGAGGGCTAGCGGGGGGGGGGAGACCCAGTACTTC.

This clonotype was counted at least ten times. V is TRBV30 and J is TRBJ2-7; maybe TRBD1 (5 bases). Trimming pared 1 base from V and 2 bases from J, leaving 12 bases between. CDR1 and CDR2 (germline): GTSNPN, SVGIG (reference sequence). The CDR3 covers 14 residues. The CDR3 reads CAWSAQGPPYEQYF. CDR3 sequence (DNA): TGTGCCTGGAGTGCGCAGGGCCCTCCCTACGAGCAGTACTTC.

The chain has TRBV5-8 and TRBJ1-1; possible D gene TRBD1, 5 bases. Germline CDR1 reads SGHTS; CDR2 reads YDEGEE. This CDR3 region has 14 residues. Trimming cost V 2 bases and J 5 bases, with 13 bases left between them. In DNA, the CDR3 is TGTGCCAGCAGCTTTACCCTGGGGGGGACTGAAGCTTTCTTT. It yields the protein CASSFTLGGTEAFF.

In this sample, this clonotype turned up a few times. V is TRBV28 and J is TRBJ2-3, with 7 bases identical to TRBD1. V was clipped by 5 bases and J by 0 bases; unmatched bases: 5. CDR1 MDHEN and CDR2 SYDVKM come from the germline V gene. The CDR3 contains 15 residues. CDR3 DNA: TGTGCCAGCAGTCAGACAGGGTTTAGCACAGATACGCAGTATTTT. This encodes CASSQTGFSTDTQYF.

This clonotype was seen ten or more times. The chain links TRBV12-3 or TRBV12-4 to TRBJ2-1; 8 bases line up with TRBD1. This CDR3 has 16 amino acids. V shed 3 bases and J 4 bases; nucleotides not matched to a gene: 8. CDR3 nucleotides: TGTGCCAGCAGTTTTCTTGGGACAGGTGTATACAATGAGCAGTTCTTC. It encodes CASSFLGTGVYNEQFF.

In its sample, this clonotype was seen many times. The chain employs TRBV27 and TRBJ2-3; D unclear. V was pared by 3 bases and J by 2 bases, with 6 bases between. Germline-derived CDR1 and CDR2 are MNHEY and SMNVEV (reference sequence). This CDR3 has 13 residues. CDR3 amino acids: CASSFRPTDTQYF. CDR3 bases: TGTGCCAGCAGTTTCCGGCCCACAGATACGCAGTATTTT.

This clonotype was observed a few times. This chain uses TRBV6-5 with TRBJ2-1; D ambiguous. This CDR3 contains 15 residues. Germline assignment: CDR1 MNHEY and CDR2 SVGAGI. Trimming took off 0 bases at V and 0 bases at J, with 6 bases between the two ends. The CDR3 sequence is CASSYSYSSYNEQFF. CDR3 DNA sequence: TGTGCCAGCAGTTACTCATATAGCTCCTACAATGAGCAGTTCTTC.

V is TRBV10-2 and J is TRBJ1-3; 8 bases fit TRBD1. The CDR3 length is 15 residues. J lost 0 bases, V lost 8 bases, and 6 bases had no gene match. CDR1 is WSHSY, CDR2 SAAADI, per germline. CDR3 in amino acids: CASQTGADSGNTIYF. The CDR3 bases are TGCGCCAGCCAGACAGGGGCAGACTCTGGAAACACCATATATTTT.

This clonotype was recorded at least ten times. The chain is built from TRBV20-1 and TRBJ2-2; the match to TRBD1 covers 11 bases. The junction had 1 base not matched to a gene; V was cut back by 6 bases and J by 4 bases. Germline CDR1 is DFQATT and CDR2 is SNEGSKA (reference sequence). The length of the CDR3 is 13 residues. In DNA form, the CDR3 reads TGCAGTGCGGGGACAGGGGGCACCGGGGAGCTGTTTTTT. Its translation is CSAGTGGTGELFF.

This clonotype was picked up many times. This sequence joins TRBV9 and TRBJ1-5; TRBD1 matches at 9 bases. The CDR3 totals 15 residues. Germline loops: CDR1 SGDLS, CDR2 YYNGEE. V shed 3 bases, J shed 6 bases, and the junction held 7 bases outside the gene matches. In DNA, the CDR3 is TGTGCCAGCAGCGATGACAGGGGGGGTTGTCAGCCCCAGCATTTT. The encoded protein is CASSDDRGGCQPQHF.

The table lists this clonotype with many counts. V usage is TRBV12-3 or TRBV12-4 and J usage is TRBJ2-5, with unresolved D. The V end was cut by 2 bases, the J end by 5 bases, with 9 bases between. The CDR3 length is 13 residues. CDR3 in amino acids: CASSLPTDETQYF. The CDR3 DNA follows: TGTGCCAGCAGTTTACCAACGGACGAGACCCAGTACTTC.